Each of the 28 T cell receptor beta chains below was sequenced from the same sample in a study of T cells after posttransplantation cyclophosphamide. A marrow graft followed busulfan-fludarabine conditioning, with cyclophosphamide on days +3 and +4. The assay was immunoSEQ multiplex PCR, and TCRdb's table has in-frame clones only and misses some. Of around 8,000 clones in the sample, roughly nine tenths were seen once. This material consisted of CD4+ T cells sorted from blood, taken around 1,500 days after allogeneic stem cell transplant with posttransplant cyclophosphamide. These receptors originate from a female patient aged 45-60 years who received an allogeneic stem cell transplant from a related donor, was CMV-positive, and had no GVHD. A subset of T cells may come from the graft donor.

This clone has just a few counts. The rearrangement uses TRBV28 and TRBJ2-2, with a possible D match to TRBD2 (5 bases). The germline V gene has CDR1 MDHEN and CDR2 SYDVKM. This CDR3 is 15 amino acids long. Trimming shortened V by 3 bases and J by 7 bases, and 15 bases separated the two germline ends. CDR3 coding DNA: TGTGCCAGCAGTTTGTCCGCGAGGGCCTTCGGGGAGCTGTTTTTT. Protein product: CASSLSARAFGELFF.

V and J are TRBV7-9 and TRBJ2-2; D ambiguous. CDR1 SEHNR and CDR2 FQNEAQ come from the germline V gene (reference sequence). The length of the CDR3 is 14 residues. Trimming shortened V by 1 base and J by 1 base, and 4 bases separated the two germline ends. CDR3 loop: CASSLGQNTGELFF. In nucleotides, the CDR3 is TGTGCCAGCAGCTTAGGACAGAACACCGGGGAGCTGTTTTTT.

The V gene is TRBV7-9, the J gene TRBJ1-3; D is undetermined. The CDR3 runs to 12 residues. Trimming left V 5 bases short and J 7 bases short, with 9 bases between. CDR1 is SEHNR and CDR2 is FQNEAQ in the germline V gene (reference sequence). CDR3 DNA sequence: TGTGCCAGCAGCCCCTCCTCCAACACCATATATTTT. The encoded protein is CASSPSSNTIYF.

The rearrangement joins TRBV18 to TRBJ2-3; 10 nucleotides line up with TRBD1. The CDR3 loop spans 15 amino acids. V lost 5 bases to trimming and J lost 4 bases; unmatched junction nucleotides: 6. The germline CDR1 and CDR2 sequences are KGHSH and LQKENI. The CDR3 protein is CASSMGQGPPDTQYF. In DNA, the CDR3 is TGTGCCAGCTCAATGGGACAGGGGCCTCCAGATACGCAGTATTTT.

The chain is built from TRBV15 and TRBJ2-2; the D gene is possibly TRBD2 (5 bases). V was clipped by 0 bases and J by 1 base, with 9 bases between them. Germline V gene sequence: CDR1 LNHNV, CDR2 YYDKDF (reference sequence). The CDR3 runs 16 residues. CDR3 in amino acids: CATSRDRAGNTGELFF. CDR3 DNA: TGTGCCACCAGCAGAGATAGGGCGGGGAACACCGGGGAGCTGTTTTTT.

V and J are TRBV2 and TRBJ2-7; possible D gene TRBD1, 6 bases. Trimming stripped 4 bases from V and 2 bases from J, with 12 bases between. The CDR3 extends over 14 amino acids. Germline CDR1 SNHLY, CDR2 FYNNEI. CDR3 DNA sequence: TGTGCCAGCAGTGGACAGGAGAGGACCTACGAGCAGTACTTC. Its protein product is CASSGQERTYEQYF.

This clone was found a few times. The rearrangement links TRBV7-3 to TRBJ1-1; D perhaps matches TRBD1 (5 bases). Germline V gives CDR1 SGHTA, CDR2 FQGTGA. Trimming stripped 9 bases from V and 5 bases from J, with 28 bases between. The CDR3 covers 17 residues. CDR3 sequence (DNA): TGTGCCAGTAGGGACGGAGGGGAAATTGGAGGGGAGACTGAAGCTTTCTTT. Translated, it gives CASRDGGEIGGETEAFF.

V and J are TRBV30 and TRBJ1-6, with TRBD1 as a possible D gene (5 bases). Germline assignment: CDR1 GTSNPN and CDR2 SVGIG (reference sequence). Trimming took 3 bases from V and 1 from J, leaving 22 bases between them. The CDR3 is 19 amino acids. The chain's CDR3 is CAWRDTNLAAESYNSPLHF. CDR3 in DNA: TGTGCCTGGAGGGACACAAACCTCGCGGCCGAGTCCTATAATTCACCCCTCCACTTT. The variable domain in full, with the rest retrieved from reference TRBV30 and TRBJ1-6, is SQTIHQWPATLVQPVGSPLSLECTVEGTSNPNLYWYRQAAGRGLQLLFYSVGIGQISSEVPQNLSASRPQDRQFILSSKKLLLSDSGFYLCAWRDTNLAAESYNSPLHFGNGTRLTVT.

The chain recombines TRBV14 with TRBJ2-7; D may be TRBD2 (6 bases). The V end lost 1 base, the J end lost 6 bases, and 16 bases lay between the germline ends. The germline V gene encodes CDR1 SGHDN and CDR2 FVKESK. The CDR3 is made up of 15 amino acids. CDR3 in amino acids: CASSQVRRGLGEQYF. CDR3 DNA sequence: TGTGCCAGCAGCCAAGTAAGGCGGGGCCTAGGCGAGCAGTACTTC.

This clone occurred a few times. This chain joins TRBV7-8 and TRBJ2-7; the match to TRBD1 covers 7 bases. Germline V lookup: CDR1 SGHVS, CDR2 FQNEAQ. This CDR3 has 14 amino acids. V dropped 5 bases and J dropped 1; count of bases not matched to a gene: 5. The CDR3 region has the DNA TGTGCCAGCAGCCCCACGGGACAGTCCTACGAGCAGTACTTC. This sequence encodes CASSPTGQSYEQYF.

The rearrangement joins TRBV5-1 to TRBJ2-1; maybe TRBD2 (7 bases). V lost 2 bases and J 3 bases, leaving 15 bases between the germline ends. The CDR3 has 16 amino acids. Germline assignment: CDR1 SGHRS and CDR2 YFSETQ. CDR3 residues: CASSFGAGTIYNEQFF. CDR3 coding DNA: TGCGCCAGCAGCTTCGGAGCGGGGACAATCTACAATGAGCAGTTCTTC.

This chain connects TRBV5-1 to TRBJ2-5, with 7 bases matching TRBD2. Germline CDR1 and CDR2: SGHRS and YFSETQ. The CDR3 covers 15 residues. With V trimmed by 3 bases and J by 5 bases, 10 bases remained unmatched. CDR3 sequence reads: CASSSRDPGGETQYF. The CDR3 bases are TGCGCCAGCAGCTCAAGGGACCCCGGGGGGGAGACCCAGTACTTC.

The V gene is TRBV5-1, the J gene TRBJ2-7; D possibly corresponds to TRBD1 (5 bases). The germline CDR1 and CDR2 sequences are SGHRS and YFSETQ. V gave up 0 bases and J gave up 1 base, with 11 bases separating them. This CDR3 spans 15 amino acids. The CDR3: CASSLVQGASYEQYF. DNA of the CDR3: TGCGCCAGCAGCTTGGTCCAAGGGGCATCCTACGAGCAGTACTTC.

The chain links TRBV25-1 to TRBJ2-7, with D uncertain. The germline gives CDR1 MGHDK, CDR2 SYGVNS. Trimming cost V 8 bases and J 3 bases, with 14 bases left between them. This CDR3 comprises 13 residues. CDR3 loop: CASRMASGYEQYF. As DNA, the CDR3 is TGTGCCAGCCGGATGGCGTCAGGCTACGAGCAGTACTTC.

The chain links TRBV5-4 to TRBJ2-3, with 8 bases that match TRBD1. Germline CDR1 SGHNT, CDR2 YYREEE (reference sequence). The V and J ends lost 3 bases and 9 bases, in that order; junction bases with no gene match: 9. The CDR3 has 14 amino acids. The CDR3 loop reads CASSYGQGPGTQYF. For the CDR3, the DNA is TGTGCCAGCAGCTACGGACAGGGCCCGGGCACGCAGTATTTT.

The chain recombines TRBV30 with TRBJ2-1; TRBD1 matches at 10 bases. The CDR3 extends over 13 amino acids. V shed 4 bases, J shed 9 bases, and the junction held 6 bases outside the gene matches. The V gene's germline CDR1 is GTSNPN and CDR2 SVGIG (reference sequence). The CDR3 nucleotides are TGTGCCTGGATGGGACAGGGGATGGGTGAGCAGTTCTTC. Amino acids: CAWMGQGMGEQFF.

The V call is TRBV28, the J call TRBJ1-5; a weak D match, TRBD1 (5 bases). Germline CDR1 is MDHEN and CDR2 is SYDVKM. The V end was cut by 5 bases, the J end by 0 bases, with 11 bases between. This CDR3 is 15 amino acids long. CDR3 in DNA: TGTGCCAGCAGTCCCGACAGTTATAGCAATCAGCCCCAGCATTTT. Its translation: CASSPDSYSNQPQHF.

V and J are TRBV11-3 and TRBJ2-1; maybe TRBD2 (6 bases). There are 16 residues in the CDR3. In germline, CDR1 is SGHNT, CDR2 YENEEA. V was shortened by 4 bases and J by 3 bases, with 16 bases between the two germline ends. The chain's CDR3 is CASSYRGRGLYNEQFF. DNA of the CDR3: TGTGCCAGCAGCTATCGTGGAAGGGGACTCTACAATGAGCAGTTCTTC.

In nucleotides, the CDR3 is TGTGCCAGCAGTGCCATAGCGGGAGGCCAAGAGACCCAGTACTTC. Translated, it gives CASSAIAGGQETQYF. The gene calls are TRBV6-1 and TRBJ2-5; the match to TRBD2 covers 10 bases. Germline V gene data show CDR1 as MNHNS and CDR2 as SASEGT. CDR3 length equals 15 residues. J was trimmed by 1 base and V by 4 bases; bases with no gene match: 3.

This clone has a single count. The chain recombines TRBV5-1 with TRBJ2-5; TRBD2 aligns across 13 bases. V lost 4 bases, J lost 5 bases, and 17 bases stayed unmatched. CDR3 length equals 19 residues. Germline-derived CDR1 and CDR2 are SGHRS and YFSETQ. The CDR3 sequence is CASSLSVPGLAGWLETQYF. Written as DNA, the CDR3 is TGCGCCAGCAGCCTAAGCGTGCCGGGACTAGCGGGATGGTTGGAGACCCAGTACTTC.

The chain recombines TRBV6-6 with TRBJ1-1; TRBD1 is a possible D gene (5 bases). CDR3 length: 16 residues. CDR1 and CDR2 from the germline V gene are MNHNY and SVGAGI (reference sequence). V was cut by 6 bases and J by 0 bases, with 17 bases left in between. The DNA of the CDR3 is TGTGCCAGCAGACATAGAAGAACAGGATTGAACACTGAAGCTTTCTTT. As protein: CASRHRRTGLNTEAFF.

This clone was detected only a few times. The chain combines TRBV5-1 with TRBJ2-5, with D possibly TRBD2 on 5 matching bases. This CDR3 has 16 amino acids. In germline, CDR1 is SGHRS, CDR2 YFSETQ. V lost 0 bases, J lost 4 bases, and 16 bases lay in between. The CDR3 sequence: CASSLVLGSTIETQYF. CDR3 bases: TGCGCCAGCAGCTTGGTATTAGGGAGTACGATAGAGACCCAGTACTTC.

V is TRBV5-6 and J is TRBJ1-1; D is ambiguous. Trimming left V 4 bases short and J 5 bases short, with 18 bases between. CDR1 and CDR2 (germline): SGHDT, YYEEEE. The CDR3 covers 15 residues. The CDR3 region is CASSLASPGRTEAFF. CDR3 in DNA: TGTGCCAGCAGCCTGGCCTCTCCGGGGAGAACTGAAGCTTTCTTT.

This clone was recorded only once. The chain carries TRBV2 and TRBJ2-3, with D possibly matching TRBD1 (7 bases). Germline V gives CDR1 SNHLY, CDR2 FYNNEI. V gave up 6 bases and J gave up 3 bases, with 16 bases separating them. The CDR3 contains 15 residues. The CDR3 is CASSLRQGGTDTQYF. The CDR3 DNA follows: TGTGCCAGCAGCCTCAGACAGGGAGGTACAGATACGCAGTATTTT.

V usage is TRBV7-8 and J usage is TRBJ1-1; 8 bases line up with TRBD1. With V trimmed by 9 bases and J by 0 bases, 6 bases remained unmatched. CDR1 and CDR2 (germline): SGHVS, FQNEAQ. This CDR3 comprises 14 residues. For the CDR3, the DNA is TGTGCCAGTACAGGGGGACCTATGAACACTGAAGCTTTCTTT. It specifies CASTGGPMNTEAFF. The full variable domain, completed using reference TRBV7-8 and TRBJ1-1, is GAGVSQSPRYKVAKRGQDVALRCDPISGHVSLFWYQQALGQGPEFLTYFQNEAQLDKSGLPSDRFFAERPEGSVSTLKIQRTQQEDSAVYLCASTGGPMNTEAFFGQGTRLTVV.

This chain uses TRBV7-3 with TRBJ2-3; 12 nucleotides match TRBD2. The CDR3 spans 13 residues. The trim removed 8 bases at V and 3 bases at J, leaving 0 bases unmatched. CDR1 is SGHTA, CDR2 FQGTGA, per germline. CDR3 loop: CASLAGGTDTQYF. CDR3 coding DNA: TGTGCCAGCCTAGCGGGAGGGACAGATACGCAGTATTTT.

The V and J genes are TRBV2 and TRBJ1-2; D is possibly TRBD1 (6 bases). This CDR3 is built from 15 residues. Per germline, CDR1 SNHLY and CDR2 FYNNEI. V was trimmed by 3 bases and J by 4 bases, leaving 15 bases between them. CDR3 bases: TGTGCCAGCAGTGAGTCACAGGGAACCATCTATGGCTACACCTTC. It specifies CASSESQGTIYGYTF.

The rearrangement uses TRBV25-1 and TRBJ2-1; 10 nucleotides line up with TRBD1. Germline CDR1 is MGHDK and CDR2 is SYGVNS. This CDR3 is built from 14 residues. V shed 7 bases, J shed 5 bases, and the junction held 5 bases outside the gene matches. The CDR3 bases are TGTGCCAGCATATCGGACAGGGGGGACAATGAGCAGTTCTTC. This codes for CASISDRGDNEQFF.